The 5 T cell receptor beta chains below were found in one sample sequenced in a study of CD8+ T cells in alopecia areata. RNA extraction was followed by reverse transcription into cDNA, which acted as the sequencing template. The repertoire was sequenced with immunoSEQ multiplex PCR; TCRdb's copy has only in-frame clones and lacks some. This table has more than 95,000 clones, around two fifths appearing once. Sequenced sample: CD4+ T cells sorted from blood. The receptors were gathered from a human donor with alopecia areata.

CDR3: CSVEGLAGGITDTQYF. CDR3 coding DNA: TGCAGCGTTGAAGGCTTAGCGGGAGGTATAACAGATACGCAGTATTTT. The V and J genes are TRBV29-1 and TRBJ2-3; 10 bases map to TRBD2. The CDR3 totals 16 residues. The V segment lost 1 base and the J segment 3 bases; nucleotides outside the gene matches: 7. Looked up from germline, CDR1 is SQVTM and CDR2 is ANQGSEA.

The rearrangement joins TRBV5-1 to TRBJ2-1; D not resolved. Deletions cut 1 base from V and 4 bases from J, with 6 bases between. CDR1 and CDR2 (germline): SGHRS, YFSETQ. This CDR3 has 13 amino acids. CDR3 nucleotides: TGCGCCAGCAGCTTGCCCAATTACAATGAGCAGTTCTTC. It yields the protein CASSLPNYNEQFF.

This clone was found a few times. The genes are TRBV28 and TRBJ1-1; D possibly corresponds to TRBD1 (5 bases). V lost 7 bases, J lost 5 bases, and 17 bases lay in between. Germline CDR1 MDHEN, CDR2 SYDVKM. The CDR3 has 14 residues. The CDR3 nucleotides read TGTGCCAGCACCCTATTAGGGGCGCGGACTGAAGCTTTCTTT. Translating it yields CASTLLGARTEAFF.

The chain combines TRBV14 with TRBJ2-5, with 7 bases lining up with TRBD2. Germline V gene data show CDR1 as SGHDN and CDR2 as FVKESK. V shed 2 bases, J shed 1 base, and the junction held 16 bases outside the gene matches. The CDR3 has 19 residues. CDR3 sequence (DNA): TGTGCCAGCAGCCAATTAAGGCAGGGAGGGATTCCTTTCCAAGAGACCCAGTACTTC. This codes for CASSQLRQGGIPFQETQYF.

This clone was counted a few times. V is TRBV5-1 and J is TRBJ1-2, with TRBD1 matching over 9 bases. V was pared by 3 bases and J by 3 bases, with 3 bases of the junction left unmatched. The V gene's germline CDR1 is SGHRS and CDR2 YFSETQ. The CDR3 extends over 14 amino acids. As DNA, the CDR3 is TGCGCCAGCAGCTCGGACAGGGGTGACTATGGCTACACCTTC. It yields the protein CASSSDRGDYGYTF.